This TCR beta chain was documented in a study of beta chain features in type 1 diabetes. All of the isolated RNA was reverse transcribed, so expressed TCRB transcripts were sequenced. Using immunoSEQ multiplex PCR, the repertoire was profiled, and TCRdb retains in-frame clones only, with some absent. Found here are over 120,000 clones, about 13% of them singletons; the top ten hold under 1.5%. The CDR3 loop spans 12 amino acids. The germline CDR1 and CDR2 sequences are SGHAT and FQNNGV. Trimming cost V 2 bases and J 8 bases, with 7 bases left between them. Study findings and constraints: Sequencing from cDNA could over-represent high-TCR-expressing cells. Individuals with type 1 diabetes displayed fewer insertions and more deletions at VDJ junctions. The study left unresolved whether HLA type influences TCRB rearrangement. TCRB CDR3s were moderately but significantly shorter in Type 1 diabetes patients in all four CD4+ subsets.

Every donor had blood drawn once into heparin, about 116 mL on average. As concerns this clone: As yet, its antigen is unknown.

This TCR derives from a man younger than 35 with type 1 diabetes. The specimen was central memory CD4+ T cells from blood. The chain recombines TRBV11-2 with TRBJ2-4; D is unresolved. The CDR3 region is CASSLSSDIQYF. The CDR3 DNA reads TGTGCCAGCAGCTTATCATCGGACATTCAGTACTTC.